This T cell receptor (beta chain) is drawn from a study of blood T cell repertoires in COVID-19. Whole-study context: Collection of acute and convalescent COVID-19 samples took place in the United States, Italy and Spain. In each case, the material was cDNA or gDNA derived from T cells, B-cell-depleted T cells, or PBMCs.

Authors' processing steps: Estimated nucleated cell counts came from reference gene primer amplification. Clones were read by immunoSEQ multiplex PCR, and TCRdb kept only the in-frame ones, dropping some. The V and J calls and clone size come from that table; D and trimming were worked out from the DNA. The sample lists around 220,000 clones, 88% occurring once. This clone was seen just once. The CDR3 consists of 14 residues. Germline V gene sequence: CDR1 WNHNN, CDR2 SYGVQD (reference sequence). Losses at the gene ends were 6 bases for V and 1 base for J; bases not matched to a gene: 2. The rearrangement joins TRBV10-1 to TRBJ2-5, with 10 bases fitting TRBD2. The specimen was peripheral blood. The clonotype was recovered from a man younger than 30 with active or convalescent COVID-19. The chain's CDR3 is CASSASGSQETQYF. CDR3 DNA sequence: TGCGCCAGCAGCGCTAGCGGGAGCCAAGAGACCCAGTACTTC.